The rows below give T cell receptor beta chains drawn from one sample of a study of shared clonotypes between healthy human individuals. Data came from immunoSEQ multiplex PCR; TCRdb stores just in-frame clones and leaves some out. The repertoire consists of about 680,000 clones, with about 92% occurring once and the leading ten covering about 24%. Sequenced: naive CD8+ T cells sorted from blood. Receptors were obtained from a man aged 25 to 40 in good health. Each CDR3 is given with its conserved first and last residue. A D gene is named only where the DNA matches it firmly. A clone size is listed for some rows: how often the clone was seen (once, few, many), or a class if it is expanded.

d_gene,abundance,j_gene,v_gene,CDR3nt,CDR3aa
.,once,TRBJ1-2,TRBV9,TGTGCCAGCTTTGGAGGGAGAGCCTATGGCTACACCTTC,CASFGGRAYGYTF
TRBD1,.,TRBJ2-3,TRBV5-5,TGTGCCAGCAGTTGGGGACAGTCCACAGATACGCAGTATTTT,CASSWGQSTDTQYF
.,.,TRBJ2-1,TRBV7-3,TGTGCCAGCAGCTTCGACTGGACGAGCTCCTACAATGAGCAGTTCTTC,CASSFDWTSSYNEQFF
TRBD2,.,TRBJ2-1,TRBV27,TGTGCCAGCAGTTTAAACTGGCCGGGACTATCCCCGAACAATGAGCAGTTCTTC,CASSLNWPGLSPNNEQFF
.,.,TRBJ1-2,TRBV7-6,TGTGCCAGCAGCTTGGCGTATAACTATGGCTACACCTTC,CASSLAYNYGYTF
TRBD2,.,TRBJ2-1,TRBV15,TGTGCCACCAGCAGAGTGGGACGGGGGGGGTACAATGAGCAGTTCTTC,CATSRVGRGGYNEQFF
.,.,TRBJ2-7,TRBV6-6,TGTGCCAGCAGTTACTCGGGGGCAGGAGGGTACGAGCAGTACTTC,CASSYSGAGGYEQYF
TRBD1,.,TRBJ2-2,TRBV10-2,TGCGCCAGCAGTGACGGTCCAGGGGGCACCGGGGAGCTGTTTTTT,CASSDGPGGTGELFF
.,.,TRBJ1-1,TRBV18,TGTGCCAGCTCACCGGTCAAGAACACTGAAGCTTTCTTT,CASSPVKNTEAFF
.,.,TRBJ2-7,TRBV7-9,TGTGCCAGCAGCCCCCCAACAAGGAGCTCCTACGAGCAGTACTTC,CASSPPTRSSYEQYF